This section outlines one T cell receptor (beta chain) sequence together with its context. The sample comes from a study of T cell changes during pregnancy in multiple sclerosis. The CDR3 totals 15 residues. The germline V gene has CDR1 MNHNY and CDR2 SVGAGI (reference sequence). The J segment lost 7 bases and the V segment lost 5 bases, leaving 9 bases of the junction unmatched. TCRdb's copy holds only in-frame clones and misses some; the assay was immunoSEQ multiplex PCR. The sample lists 80,000 or so clones, 94% occurring once. The source of this sequence is a female donor in good health, enrolled as a control in a pregnancy study. Sequences were derived from peripheral blood, sampled in the second trimester of pregnancy. J is TRBJ2-2 and V is TRBV6-6, with 8 bases aligning to TRBD2. CDR3 residues: CASSLPGGVFGELFF. The CDR3 DNA sequence: TGTGCCAGCAGTCTCCCGGGGGGGGTTTTCGGGGAGCTGTTTTTT.